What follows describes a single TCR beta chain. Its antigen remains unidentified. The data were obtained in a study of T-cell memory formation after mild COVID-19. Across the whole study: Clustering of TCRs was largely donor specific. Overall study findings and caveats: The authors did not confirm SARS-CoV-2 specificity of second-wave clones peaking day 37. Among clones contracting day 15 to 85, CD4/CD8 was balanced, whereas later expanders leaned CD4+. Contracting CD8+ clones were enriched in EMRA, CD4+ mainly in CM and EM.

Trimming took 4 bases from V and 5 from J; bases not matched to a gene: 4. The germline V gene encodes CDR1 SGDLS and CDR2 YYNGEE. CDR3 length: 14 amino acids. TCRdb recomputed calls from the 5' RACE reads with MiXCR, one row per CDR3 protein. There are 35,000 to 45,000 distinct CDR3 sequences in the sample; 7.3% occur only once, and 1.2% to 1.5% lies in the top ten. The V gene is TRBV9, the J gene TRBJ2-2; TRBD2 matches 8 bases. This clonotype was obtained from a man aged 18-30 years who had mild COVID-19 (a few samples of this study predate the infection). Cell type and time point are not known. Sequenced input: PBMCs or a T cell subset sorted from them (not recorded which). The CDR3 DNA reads TGTGCCAGCAGCTCACCGGGGGGGACCGGGGAGCTGTTTTTT. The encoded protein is CASSSPGGTGELFF.